This T cell receptor (beta chain) is drawn from a study of neoadjuvant anti-PD-1 for oral cavity cancer. CDR1 is SGHDN and CDR2 is FVKESK in the germline V gene. The CDR3 runs 17 residues. V gave up 1 base and J gave up 2 bases; unmatched junction bases: 4. Six replicates per PBMC sample, mostly from 480 ng of genomic DNA. TCRdb keeps only in-frame clones here, not all; method: immunoSEQ multiplex PCR. This repertoire shows approximately 35,000 clones, just under 90% found once; its top ten account for roughly 4%. Analysis of PBMCs was direct, with no culture step. Sequences were derived from PBMCs, sampled before nivolumab (anti-PD-1) treatment. The J gene is TRBJ2-5, the V gene TRBV14, with 13 bases aligning to TRBD2. This clonotype originated in a person aged 35-79 years with oral cavity squamous cell carcinoma. The CDR3 sequence is CASSQARLAGGQETQYF. The CDR3 bases are TGTGCCAGCAGCCAAGCGCGACTAGCGGGGGGACAAGAGACCCAGTACTTC. Using reference TRBV14 and TRBJ2-5 for the parts outside the CDR3, the full variable domain is EAGVTQFPSHSVIEKGQTVTLRCDPISGHDNLYWYRRVMGKEIKFLLHFVKESKQDESGMPNNRFLAERTGGTYSTLKVQPAELEDSGVYFCASSQARLAGGQETQYFGPGTRLLVL.